These T cell receptor beta chains were read from a single sample in a study of blood T cells in healthy people across ages. MiXCR, applied by TCRdb to the 5' RACE reads, yields one record per CDR3 protein. The sample comprises some 550,000 distinct CDR3 sequences, 47% of which are singletons, and around 23% rests with the top ten. The sequencing input was blood. The receptors derive from an older man in good health. Each CDR3 is given with its conserved first and last residue. The D gene is left open where the match is weak. Not every row has a clone size; where given, it reads once, few, many or a size class.

D gene,J gene,V gene,clone size,CDR3 DNA,CDR3 protein
TRBD1,TRBJ1-3,TRBV20-1,few,TGCAGTGCTTTAAACAGGGGATCTGGAAACACCATATATTTT,CSALNRGSGNTIYF
-,TRBJ2-3,TRBV27,few,TGTGCCAGCGGTCGGGAAACTAGCACAGATACGCAGTATTTT,CASGRETSTDTQYF
TRBD2,TRBJ2-1,TRBV7-2,-,TGTGCCAGCAGCTTAGTAGCGGGGGACCTCTACAATGAGCAGTTCTTC,CASSLVAGDLYNEQFF
-,TRBJ1-5,TRBV6-2/TRBV6-3,-,TGTGCCAGCAGTTACGTTGCCGGGGAAGGTAGTCAGCCCCAGCATTTT,CASSYVAGEGSQPQHF
-,TRBJ1-2,TRBV10-3,-,TGTGTCATCAGTGATCCGGGGAGGGCCGGCTACACCTTC,CVISDPGRAGYTF
-,TRBJ1-2,TRBV29-1,-,TGCAGCGCAGGGATGGGGAACTATGGCTACACCTTC,CSAGMGNYGYTF
TRBD1,TRBJ2-3,TRBV9,few,TGTGCCAGCAGCGTTGTGACAGGGACAGATACGCAGTATTTT,CASSVVTGTDTQYF
TRBD1,TRBJ2-7,TRBV20-1,few,TGCAGTGCTACGGGACAGGGGTACGAGCAGTACTTC,CSATGQGYEQYF
TRBD2,TRBJ2-5,TRBV20-1,-,TGCAGTGCTAGAACTAGCGGGGTCGAGACCCAGTACTTC,CSARTSGVETQYF
-,TRBJ2-5,TRBV2,few,TGTGCCAGCAGTGTGGGTAGCGCAGAGACCCAGTACTTC,CASSVGSAETQYF
-,TRBJ1-6,TRBV12-3/TRBV12-4,-,TGTGCCAGCAGTTTGGGCCTTACTTCACCCCTCCACTTT,CASSLGLTSPLHF
TRBD1,TRBJ2-1,TRBV20-1,-,TGCAGTGCTCCGTGGGACAGGGCTTACAATGAGCAGTTCTTC,CSAPWDRAYNEQFF
-,TRBJ2-4,TRBV27,few,TGTGCCAGCAGTTTAGATGCCGGTTACGGGCAGCAGTACTTC,CASSLDAGYGQQYF
-,TRBJ2-3,TRBV7-2,-,TGTGCCAGCAGCTTAGGCTTAGGGATTACTAGCACAGATACGCAGTATTTT,CASSLGLGITSTDTQYF
TRBD2,TRBJ2-2,TRBV5-1,-,TGCGCCAGCAGCTGGGCTAGCGGAAACACCGGGGAGCTGTTTTTT,CASSWASGNTGELFF
-,TRBJ1-2,TRBV5-4,-,TGTGCCAGCAGCTTAGAGGGCAGCCTAAGGGGCTATGGCTACACCTTC,CASSLEGSLRGYGYTF
TRBD1,TRBJ1-2,TRBV3-1,-,TGTGCCAGCAGCGGCCGGGACAGGGGGAAATTTGGCTACACCTTC,CASSGRDRGKFGYTF
-,TRBJ2-2,TRBV6-2/TRBV6-3,-,TGTGCCAGCAGAACACGGAACACCGGGGAGCTGTTTTTT,CASRTRNTGELFF
-,TRBJ2-5,TRBV20-1,-,TGCAGTGCTAGGGGAATGGTCCATTACCAAGAGACCCAGTACTTC,CSARGMVHYQETQYF
TRBD2,TRBJ2-1,TRBV6-6,-,TGTGCCAGCAGCCAGCGGGGGGCGCCCAGCAATGAGCAGTTCTTC,CASSQRGAPSNEQFF